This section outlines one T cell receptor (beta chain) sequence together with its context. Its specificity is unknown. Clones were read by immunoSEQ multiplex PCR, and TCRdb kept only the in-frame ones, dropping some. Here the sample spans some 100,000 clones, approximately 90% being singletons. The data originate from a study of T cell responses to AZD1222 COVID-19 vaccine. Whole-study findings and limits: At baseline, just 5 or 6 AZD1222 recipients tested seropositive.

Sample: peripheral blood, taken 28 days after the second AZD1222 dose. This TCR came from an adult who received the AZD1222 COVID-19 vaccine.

CDR3 region: CASSEVDGSGGGEQYF. For the CDR3, the DNA is TGTGCCAGCAGTGAAGTAGATGGGTCAGGGGGAGGCGAGCAGTACTTC. The chain is built from TRBV6-1 and TRBJ2-7; D possibly corresponds to TRBD1 (7 bases). Germline CDR1 reads MNHNS; CDR2 reads SASEGT. Trimming removed 1 base at V and 6 bases at J, with 19 bases between. The CDR3 consists of 16 residues.